The text below deals with one TCR beta chain. What this receptor recognizes is not known. No quality values exist for individual bases; no much larger clone is one base distant. In the prospective study, participants were about 18 to 100 years old, resided in about 25 geographic areas of the United States, and were enrolled through a virtual design. In the prospective study, cohorts were assigned on the basis of participant-reported clinical history obtained from a screening survey and a study questionnaire. Recovered participants in ImmuneRACE Cohort 3 were defined as having two consecutive negative NP/OP PCR tests, clearance from a healthcare professional, or resolution of symptoms. Mobile phlebotomists in the prospective study collected whole blood, serum and a nasopharyngeal or oropharyngeal swab from every participant. Participants in the prospective study had the option to provide additional blood draws and questionnaires over an approximately 2-month period. Before DNA extraction, blood samples from the prospective study were shipped at room temperature or frozen.

Sequences LGHDT (CDR1) and YNNKEL (CDR2) are obtained from the germline V gene (reference sequence). The CDR3 measures 15 amino acids from cysteine to phenylalanine. Only the CDR3 DNA is retained, 45 bases long and in frame from the first base. Trimming accounts for 3 bases at V and 5 bases at J, while the number of junction bases matched to no gene is 5. This sample stems from a study of blood T cell repertoires in COVID-19 (dated by TCRdb to 2019 to 2021). For the wider study: Samples from collaborators originated in the United States, Italy and Spain and spanned both the acute and convalescent phases of COVID-19. The material from the prospective study consisted of cDNA or gDNA derived from T cells, B-cell-depleted T cells, or PBMCs. The dataset comprised deeply sampled blood TCRbeta repertoires from subjects exposed to, actively infected with, or recovered from COVID-19. The repertoires were made available in a free public database intended to serve as a resource for research on the immune response to SARS-CoV-2. Samples came from the ongoing ImmuneRACE study (first 160 participants) plus 1,254 subjects from 6 global collaborators. Nearly every sample came with metadata listing a de-identified subject ID, COVID-19 status, age in years and sex. Where available, HLA class I and class II types were taken from metadata supplied by the sample provider and were not determined by assay-based typing. Overall study results and their limits: How much clinical and demographic metadata was included differed by source and by participant, and the metadata was provided uncurated.

TCRbeta CDR3 regions were amplified from genomic DNA by means of the immunoSEQ Assay, a bias-controlled multiplex PCR. The original methods were these. Nucleated cell counts per sample were estimated from amplification of reference gene primers within the assay. Sequence reads were collapsed and filtered to measure the absolute abundance of every unique TCRbeta CDR3 rearrangement. For each sample, productive Simpson clonality was calculated as the square root of Simpson's diversity index across productive rearrangements. In TCRdb, the immuneACCESS table is reduced to in-frame sequences with V and J assigned. These tables do not hold every clone; where another copy was compared, an unresolved V gene accounts for under half, and the others remain unexplained. The DNA gave D and trimming, while V, J and clone size come from that table. The sample yields about 140,000 clones; over 75% were counted once. In total, the top ten clones hold around 2.9% of the sample.

The V and J genes are TRBV3-1 (or the pseudogene TRBV3-2) and TRBJ1-1; 11 junctional bases match TRBD1. Sequenced input: PBMCs or T cells enriched from blood (not recorded which). The sequence came from a woman between 45 and 65 years old who had recovered from COVID-19. The DNA is TGTGCCAGCAGCCAGGGGACAGGGGGTGGTACTGAAGCTTTCTTT. It encodes CASSQGTGGGTEAFF.